The sequence of this T cell receptor (beta chain) was determined in a study of cytomegalovirus exposure and HLA in healthy donors. Clones were read by immunoSEQ multiplex PCR, and TCRdb kept only the in-frame ones, dropping some. The data contain about 130,000 clones, around 86% of them singletons. Germline assignment: CDR1 MDHEN and CDR2 SYDVKM. The CDR3 has 13 amino acids. Trimming took 2 bases from V and 6 from J, leaving 8 bases between them. The chain recombines TRBV28 with TRBJ2-1; D is possibly TRBD1 (5 bases). The origin of this receptor is a woman between 18 and 29 years old in good health and CMV-seronegative. The sequenced material came from PBMCs. The CDR3 DNA reads as TGTGCCAGCAGTTTAAAGGGGATCAATGAGCAGTTCTTC. Translating gives CASSLKGINEQFF.